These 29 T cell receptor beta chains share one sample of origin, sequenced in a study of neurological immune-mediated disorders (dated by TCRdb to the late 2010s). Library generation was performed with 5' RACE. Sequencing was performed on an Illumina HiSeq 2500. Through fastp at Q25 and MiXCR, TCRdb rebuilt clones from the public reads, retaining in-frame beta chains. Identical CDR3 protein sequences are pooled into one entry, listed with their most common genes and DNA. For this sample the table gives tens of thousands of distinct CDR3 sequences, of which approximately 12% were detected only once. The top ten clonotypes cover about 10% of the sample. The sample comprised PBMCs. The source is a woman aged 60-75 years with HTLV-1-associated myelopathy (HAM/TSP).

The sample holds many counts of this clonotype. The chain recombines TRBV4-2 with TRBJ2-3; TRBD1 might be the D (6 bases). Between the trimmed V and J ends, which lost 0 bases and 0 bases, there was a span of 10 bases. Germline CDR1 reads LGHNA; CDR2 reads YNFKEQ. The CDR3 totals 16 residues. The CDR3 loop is CASSQDGTPSTDTQYF. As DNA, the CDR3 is TGTGCCAGCAGCCAAGACGGGACACCTAGCACAGATACGCAGTATTTT.

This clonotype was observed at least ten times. CDR3 bases: TGTGCCAGCAGCTTGTTGGCGGGAGGAAACTACGAGCAGTACTTC. As protein: CASSLLAGGNYEQYF. V and J are TRBV5-8 and TRBJ2-7, with 8 bases that match TRBD2. J gave up 3 bases and V 1 base, and 6 bases lay outside the gene matches. This CDR3 is 15 amino acids long. CDR1 is SGHTS and CDR2 is YDEGEE in the germline V gene.

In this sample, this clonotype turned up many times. CDR3 in DNA: TGTGCCAGCATTAACCCAGGACCTGTTGAAGCTTTCTTT. Protein: CASINPGPVEAFF. V is TRBV6-6 and J is TRBJ1-1; D call uncertain. CDR3 size: 13 residues. Germline V CDR1 and CDR2: MNHNY, SVGAGI (reference sequence). Trimming left V 7 bases short and J 7 bases short, with 16 bases between.

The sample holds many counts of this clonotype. The CDR3 spells CASSRTGPNTGELFF. The CDR3 region has the DNA TGTGCCAGCAGCCGGACAGGGCCGAACACCGGGGAGCTGTTTTTT. The chain employs TRBV7-9 and TRBJ2-2, with TRBD1 identical over 8 bases. From germline, CDR1 is SEHNR and CDR2 FQNEAQ (reference sequence). CDR3 length: 15 amino acids. The ends lost 5 bases at V and 0 bases at J; junction bases unmatched: 2.

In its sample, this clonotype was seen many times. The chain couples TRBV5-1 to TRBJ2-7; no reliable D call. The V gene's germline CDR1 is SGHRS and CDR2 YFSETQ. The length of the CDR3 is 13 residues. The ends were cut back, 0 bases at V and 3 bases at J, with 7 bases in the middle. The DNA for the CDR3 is TGCGCCAGCAGCTTGGCCGGGTACTACGAGCAGTACTTC. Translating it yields CASSLAGYYEQYF. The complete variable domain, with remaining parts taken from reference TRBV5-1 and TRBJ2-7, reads KAGVTQTPRYLIKTRGQQVTLSCSPISGHRSVSWYQQTPGQGLQFLFEYFSETQRNKGNFPGRFSGRQFSNSRSEMNVSTLELGDSALYLCASSLAGYYEQYFGPGTRLTVT.

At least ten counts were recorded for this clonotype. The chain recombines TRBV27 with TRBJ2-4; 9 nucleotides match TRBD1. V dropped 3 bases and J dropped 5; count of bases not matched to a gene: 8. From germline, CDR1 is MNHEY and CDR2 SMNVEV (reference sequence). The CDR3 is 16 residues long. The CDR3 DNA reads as TGTGCCAGCAGTTTCCGCCACGGGACAGGGCAAAACATTCAGTACTTC. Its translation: CASSFRHGTGQNIQYF.

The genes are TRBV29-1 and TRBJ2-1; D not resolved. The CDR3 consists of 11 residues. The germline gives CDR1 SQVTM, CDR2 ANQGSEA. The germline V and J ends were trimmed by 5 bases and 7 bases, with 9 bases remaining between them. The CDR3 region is CSVMSWNEQFF. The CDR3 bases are TGCAGCGTTATGTCCTGGAATGAGCAGTTCTTC.

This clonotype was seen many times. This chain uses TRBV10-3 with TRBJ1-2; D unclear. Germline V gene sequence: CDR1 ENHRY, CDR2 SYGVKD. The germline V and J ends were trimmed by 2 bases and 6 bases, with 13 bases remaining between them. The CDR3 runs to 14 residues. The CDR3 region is CAISETALEDGYTF. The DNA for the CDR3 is TGTGCCATCAGTGAGACGGCCCTAGAGGATGGCTACACCTTC.

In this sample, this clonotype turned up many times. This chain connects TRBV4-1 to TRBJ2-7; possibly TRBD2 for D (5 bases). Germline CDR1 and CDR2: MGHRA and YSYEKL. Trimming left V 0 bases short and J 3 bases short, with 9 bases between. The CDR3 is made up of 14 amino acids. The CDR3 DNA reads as TGCGCCAGCAGCCAAGATCGGGGTAGCTACGAGCAGTACTTC. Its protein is CASSQDRGSYEQYF.

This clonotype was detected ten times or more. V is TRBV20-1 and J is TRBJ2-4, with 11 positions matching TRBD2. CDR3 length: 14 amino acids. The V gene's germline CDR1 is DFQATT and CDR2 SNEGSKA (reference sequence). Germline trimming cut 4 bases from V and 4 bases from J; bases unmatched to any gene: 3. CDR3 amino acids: CSATLAGGKNIQYF. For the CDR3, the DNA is TGCAGTGCTACCTTAGCGGGAGGGAAAAACATTCAGTACTTC.

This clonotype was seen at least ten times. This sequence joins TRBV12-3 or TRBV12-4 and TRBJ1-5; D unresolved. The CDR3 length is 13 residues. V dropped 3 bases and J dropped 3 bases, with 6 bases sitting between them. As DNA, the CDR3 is TGTGCCAGCAGTTTTGGAAACAATCAGCCCCAGCATTTT. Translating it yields CASSFGNNQPQHF.

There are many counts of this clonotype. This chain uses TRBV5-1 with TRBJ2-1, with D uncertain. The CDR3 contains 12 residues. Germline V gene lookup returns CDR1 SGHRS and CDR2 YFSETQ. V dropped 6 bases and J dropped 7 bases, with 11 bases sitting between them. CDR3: CASTQNGNEQFF. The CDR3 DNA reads TGCGCCAGCACCCAGAATGGAAATGAGCAGTTCTTC.

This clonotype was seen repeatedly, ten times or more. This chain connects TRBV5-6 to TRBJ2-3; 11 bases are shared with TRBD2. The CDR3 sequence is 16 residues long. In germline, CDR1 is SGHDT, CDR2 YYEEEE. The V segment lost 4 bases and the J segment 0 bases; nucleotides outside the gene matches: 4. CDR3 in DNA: TGTGCCAGCAGCCCGGGACTAGCGGAAAGCACAGATACGCAGTATTTT. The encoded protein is CASSPGLAESTDTQYF.

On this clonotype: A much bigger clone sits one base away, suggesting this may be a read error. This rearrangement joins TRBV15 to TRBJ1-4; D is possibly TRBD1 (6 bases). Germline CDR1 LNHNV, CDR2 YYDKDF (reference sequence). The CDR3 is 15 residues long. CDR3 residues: CSTSRDRGAGEKLFF. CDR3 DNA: TGTTCCACCAGCAGAGATCGGGGGGCCGGGGAAAAACTGTTTTTT.

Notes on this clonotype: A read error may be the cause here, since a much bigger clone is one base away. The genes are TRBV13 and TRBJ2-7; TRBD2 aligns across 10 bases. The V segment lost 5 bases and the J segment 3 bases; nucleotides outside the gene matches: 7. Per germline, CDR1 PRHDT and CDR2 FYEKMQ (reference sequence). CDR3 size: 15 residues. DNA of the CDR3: TGTGCCAGCAGCATTAGCGGGAGGACGAACTACGAGCAGTACTTC. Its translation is CASSISGRTNYEQYF. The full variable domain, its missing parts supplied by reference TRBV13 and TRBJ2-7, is AAGVIQSPRHLIKEKRETATLKCYPIPRHDTVYWYQQGPGQDPQFLISFYEKMQSDKGSIPDRFSAQQFSDYHSELNMSSLELGDSALYFCASSISGRTNYEQYFGPGTRLTVT.

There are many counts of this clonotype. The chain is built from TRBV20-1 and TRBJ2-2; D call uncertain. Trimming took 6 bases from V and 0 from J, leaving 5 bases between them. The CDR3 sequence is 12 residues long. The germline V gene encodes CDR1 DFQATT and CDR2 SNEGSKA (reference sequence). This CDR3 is CSAKTNTGELFF. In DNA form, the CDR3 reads TGCAGTGCCAAAACGAACACCGGGGAGCTGTTTTTT.

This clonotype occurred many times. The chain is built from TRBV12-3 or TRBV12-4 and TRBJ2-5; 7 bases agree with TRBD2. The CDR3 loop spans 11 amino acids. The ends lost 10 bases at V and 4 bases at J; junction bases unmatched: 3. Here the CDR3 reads CATTGGETQYF. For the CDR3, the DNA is TGTGCCACCACGGGAGGAGAGACCCAGTACTTC.

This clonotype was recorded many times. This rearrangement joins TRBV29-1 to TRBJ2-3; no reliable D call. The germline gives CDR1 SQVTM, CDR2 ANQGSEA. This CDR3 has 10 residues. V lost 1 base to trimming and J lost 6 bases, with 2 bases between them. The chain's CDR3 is CSVEADTQYF. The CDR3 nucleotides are TGCAGCGTTGAAGCGGATACGCAGTATTTT.

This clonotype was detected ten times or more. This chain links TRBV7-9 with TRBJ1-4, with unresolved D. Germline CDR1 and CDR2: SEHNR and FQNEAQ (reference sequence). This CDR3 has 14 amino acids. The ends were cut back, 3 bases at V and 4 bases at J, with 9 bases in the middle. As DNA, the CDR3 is TGTGCCAGCAGCTTGCGGCTTGATAATGAAAAACTGTTTTTT. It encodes CASSLRLDNEKLFF. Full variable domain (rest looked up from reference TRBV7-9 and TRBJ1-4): DTGVSQNPRHKITKRGQNVTFRCDPISEHNRLYWYRQTLGQGPEFLTYFQNEAQLEKSRLLSDRFSAERPKGSFSTLEIQRTEQGDSAMYLCASSLRLDNEKLFFGSGTQLSVL.

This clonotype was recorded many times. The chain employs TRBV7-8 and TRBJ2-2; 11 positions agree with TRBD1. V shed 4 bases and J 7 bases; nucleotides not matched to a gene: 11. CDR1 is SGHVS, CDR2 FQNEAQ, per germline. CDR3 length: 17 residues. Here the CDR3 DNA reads TGTGCCAGCAGCTCCGGAGGCGCGGGACAGGGGGTCGGGGAGCTGTTTTTT. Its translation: CASSSGGAGQGVGELFF.

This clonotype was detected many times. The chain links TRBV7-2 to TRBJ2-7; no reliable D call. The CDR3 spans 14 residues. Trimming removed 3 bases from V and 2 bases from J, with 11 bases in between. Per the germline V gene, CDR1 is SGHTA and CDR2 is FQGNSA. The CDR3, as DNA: TGTGCCAGCAGCTTCCAAGGGTCGGCCTACGAGCAGTACTTC. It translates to CASSFQGSAYEQYF.

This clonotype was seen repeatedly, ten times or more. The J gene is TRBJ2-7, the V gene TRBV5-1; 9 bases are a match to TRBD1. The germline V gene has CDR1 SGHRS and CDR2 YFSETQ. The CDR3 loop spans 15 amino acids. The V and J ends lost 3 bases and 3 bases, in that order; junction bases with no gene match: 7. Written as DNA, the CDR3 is TGCGCCAGCAGCTGGGCGACAGGGGGGCACTACGAGCAGTACTTC. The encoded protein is CASSWATGGHYEQYF.

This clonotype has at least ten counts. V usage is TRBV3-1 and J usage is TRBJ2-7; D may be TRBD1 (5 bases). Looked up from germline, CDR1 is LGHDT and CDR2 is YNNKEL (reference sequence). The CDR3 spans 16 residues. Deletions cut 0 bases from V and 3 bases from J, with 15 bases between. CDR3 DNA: TGTGCCAGCAGCCAAGATACAGGTACGAAGAGCTACGAGCAGTACTTC. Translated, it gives CASSQDTGTKSYEQYF.

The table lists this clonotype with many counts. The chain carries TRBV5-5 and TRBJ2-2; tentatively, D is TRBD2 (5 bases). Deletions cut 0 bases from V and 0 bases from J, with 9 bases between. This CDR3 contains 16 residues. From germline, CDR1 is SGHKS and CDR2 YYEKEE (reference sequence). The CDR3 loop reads CASSLGPGANTGELFF. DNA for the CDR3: TGTGCCAGCAGCTTGGGCCCCGGGGCGAACACCGGGGAGCTGTTTTTT.

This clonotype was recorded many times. The CDR3 here is CASSSHRGTYEQYF. The CDR3 DNA sequence: TGTGCCAGCAGCTCCCACAGGGGGACCTACGAGCAGTACTTC. The J gene is TRBJ2-7, the V gene TRBV7-2; the match to TRBD1 covers 8 bases. Trimming took 4 bases from V and 2 from J; bases not matched to a gene: 4. The CDR3 consists of 14 residues. From germline, CDR1 is SGHTA and CDR2 FQGNSA.

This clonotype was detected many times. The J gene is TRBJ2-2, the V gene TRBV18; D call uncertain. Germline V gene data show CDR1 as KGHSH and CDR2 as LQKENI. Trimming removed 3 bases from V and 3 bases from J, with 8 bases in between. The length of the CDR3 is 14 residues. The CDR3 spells CASSPYPDTGELFF. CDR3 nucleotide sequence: TGTGCCAGCTCACCTTATCCGGACACCGGGGAGCTGTTTTTT.

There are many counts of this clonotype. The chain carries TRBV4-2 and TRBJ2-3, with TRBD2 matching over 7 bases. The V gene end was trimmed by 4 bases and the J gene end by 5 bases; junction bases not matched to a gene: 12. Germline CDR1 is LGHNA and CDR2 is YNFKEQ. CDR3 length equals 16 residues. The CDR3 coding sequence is TGTGCCAGCAGCCCCCCGGGGGGAGTTGGTGGAGATACGCAGTATTTT. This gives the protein CASSPPGGVGGDTQYF.

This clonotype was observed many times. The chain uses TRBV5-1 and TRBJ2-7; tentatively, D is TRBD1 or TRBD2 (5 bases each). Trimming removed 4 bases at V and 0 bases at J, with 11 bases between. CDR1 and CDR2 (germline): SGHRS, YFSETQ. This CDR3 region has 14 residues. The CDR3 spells CASSLRDASYEQYF. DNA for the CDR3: TGCGCCAGCAGCCTCCGGGACGCCTCCTACGAGCAGTACTTC.

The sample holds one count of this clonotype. The CDR3 sequence: CASSTATNEKLFF. CDR3 DNA sequence: TGTGCCAGCTCGACTGCAACTAATGAAAAACTGTTTTTT. This chain uses TRBV7-8 with TRBJ1-4; D is uncertain. Per the germline V gene, CDR1 is SGHVS and CDR2 is FQNEAQ. V lost 8 bases, J lost 0 bases, and 7 bases lay in between. This CDR3 has 13 residues.